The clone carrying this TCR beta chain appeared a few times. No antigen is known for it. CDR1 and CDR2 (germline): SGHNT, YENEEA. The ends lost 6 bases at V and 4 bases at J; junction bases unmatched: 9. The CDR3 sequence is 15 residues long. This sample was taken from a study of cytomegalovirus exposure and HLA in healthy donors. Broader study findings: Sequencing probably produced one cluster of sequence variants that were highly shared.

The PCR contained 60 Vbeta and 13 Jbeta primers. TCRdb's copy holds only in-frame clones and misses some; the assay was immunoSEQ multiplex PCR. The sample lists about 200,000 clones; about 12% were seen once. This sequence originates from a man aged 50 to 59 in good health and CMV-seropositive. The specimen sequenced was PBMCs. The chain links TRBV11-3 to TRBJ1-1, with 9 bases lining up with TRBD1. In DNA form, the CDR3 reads TGTGCCAGCAGTAGGAGGACAGGGGTAAGCACTGAAGCTTTCTTT. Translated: CASSRRTGVSTEAFF.